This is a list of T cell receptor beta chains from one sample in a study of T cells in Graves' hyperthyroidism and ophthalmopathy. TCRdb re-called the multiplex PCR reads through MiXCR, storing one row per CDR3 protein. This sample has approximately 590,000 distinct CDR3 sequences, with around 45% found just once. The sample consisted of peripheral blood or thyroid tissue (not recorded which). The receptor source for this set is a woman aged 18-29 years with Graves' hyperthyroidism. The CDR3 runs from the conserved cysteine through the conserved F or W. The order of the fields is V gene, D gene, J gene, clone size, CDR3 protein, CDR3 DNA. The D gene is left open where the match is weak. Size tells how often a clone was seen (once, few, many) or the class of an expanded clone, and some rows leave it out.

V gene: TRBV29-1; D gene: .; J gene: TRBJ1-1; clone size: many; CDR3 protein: CSVDGETGKPAFF; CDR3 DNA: TGCAGCGTTGATGGAGAAACAGGAAAGCCAGCTTTCTTT
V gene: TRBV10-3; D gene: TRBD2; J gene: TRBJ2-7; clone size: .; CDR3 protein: CAIGRAEQYF; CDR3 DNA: TGTGCCATCGGGAGGGCCGAGCAGTACTTC
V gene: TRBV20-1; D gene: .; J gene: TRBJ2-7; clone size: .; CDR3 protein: CSAQGRPTYEQYF; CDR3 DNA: TGCAGTGCCCAGGGGCGACCCACTTACGAGCAGTACTTC
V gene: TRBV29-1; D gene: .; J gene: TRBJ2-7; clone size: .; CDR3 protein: CSVEVGRDVDSYEQYF; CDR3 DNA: TGCAGCGTTGAAGTCGGCCGGGACGTAGACTCCTACGAGCAGTACTTC
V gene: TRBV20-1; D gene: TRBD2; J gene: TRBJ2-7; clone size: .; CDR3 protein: CSARLNGRAYEQYF; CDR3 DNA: TGCAGTGCTAGACTAAACGGGAGGGCCTACGAGCAGTACTTC
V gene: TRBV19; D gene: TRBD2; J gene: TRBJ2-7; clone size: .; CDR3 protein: CASSITPAGTSGSYEQYF; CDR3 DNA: TGTGCCAGTAGTATCACCCCAGCCGGGACTAGCGGATCCTACGAGCAGTACTTC
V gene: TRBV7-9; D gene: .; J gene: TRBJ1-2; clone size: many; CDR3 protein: CASSFPYYGYTF; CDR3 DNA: TGTGCCAGCAGCTTCCCATACTATGGCTACACCTTC
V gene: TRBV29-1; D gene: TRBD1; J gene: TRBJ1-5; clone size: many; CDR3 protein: CSVGTGVGQPQHF; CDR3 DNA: TGCAGCGTTGGGACAGGGGTGGGTCAGCCCCAGCATTTT
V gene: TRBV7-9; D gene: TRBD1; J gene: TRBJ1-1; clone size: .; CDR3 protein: CASSQGPGGGTEAFF; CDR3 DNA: TGTGCCAGCAGCCAAGGGCCAGGGGGCGGCACTGAAGCTTTCTTT
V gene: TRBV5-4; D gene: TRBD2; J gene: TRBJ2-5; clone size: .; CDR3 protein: CASGSGGLAGMETQYF; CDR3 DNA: TGTGCCAGCGGGTCAGGTGGTCTAGCGGGAATGGAGACCCAGTACTTC
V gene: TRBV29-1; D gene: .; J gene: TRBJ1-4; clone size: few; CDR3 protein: CSVDRVRDEKLFF; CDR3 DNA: TGCAGCGTTGACAGGGTCCGAGATGAAAAACTGTTTTTT
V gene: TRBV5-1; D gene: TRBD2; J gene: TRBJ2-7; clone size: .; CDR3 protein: CASTPGLAEFYEQYF; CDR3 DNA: TGCGCCAGCACCCCGGGACTAGCGGAATTCTACGAGCAGTACTTC
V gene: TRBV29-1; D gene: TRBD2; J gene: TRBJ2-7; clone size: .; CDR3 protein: CSVEVLAGDGEQYF; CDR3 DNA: TGCAGCGTTGAAGTACTAGCGGGAGACGGGGAGCAGTACTTC
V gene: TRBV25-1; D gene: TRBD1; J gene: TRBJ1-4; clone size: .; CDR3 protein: CASNQTDRGDEKLFF; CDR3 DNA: TGTGCCAGCAACCAGACGGACAGGGGAGATGAAAAACTGTTTTTT
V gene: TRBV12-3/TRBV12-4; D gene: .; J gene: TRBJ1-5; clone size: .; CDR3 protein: CASGLSTGYYSNQPQHF; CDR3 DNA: TGTGCTAGTGGTTTGTCCACAGGGTATTATAGCAATCAGCCCCAGCATTTT
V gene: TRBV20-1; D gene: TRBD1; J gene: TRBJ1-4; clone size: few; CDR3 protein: CSARDRAAKLFF; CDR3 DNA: TGCAGTGCTAGGGACAGGGCCGCAAAACTGTTTTTT
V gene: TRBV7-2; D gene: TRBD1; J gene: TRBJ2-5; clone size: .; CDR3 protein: CASSFRGSAYQETQYF; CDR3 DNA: TGTGCCAGCAGCTTCAGGGGGTCGGCTTACCAAGAGACCCAGTACTTC
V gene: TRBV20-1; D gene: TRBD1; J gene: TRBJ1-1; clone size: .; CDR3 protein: CSARVRGENTEAFF; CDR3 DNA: TGCAGTGCTAGAGTCAGGGGGGAGAACACTGAAGCTTTCTTT
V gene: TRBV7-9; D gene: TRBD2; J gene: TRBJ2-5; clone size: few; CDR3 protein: CASSQGSSGWGETQYF; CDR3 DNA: TGTGCCAGCAGCCAAGGTTCTAGCGGTTGGGGAGAGACCCAGTACTTC
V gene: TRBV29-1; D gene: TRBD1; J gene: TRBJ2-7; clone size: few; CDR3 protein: CSVDGAGGPYEQYF; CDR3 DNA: TGCAGCGTTGATGGGGCAGGGGGACCCTACGAGCAGTACTTC
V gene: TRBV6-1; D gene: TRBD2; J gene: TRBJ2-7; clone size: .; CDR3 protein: CASSQTSGRAAEQYF; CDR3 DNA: TGTGCCAGCAGCCAGACTAGCGGGAGGGCCGCCGAGCAGTACTTC
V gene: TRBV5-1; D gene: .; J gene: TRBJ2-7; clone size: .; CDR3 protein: CASSWSGAGITYEQYF; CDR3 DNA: TGCGCCAGCAGCTGGAGTGGGGCGGGCATAACCTACGAGCAGTACTTC
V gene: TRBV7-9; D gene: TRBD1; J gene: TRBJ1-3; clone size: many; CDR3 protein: CASSPTTGASGNTIYF; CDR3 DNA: TGTGCCAGCAGCCCAACAACAGGGGCCTCTGGAAACACCATATATTTT
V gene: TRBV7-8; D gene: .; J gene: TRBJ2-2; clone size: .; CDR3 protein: CASNLDVGGGTGELFF; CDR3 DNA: TGTGCCAGCAACTTAGACGTGGGAGGCGGCACCGGGGAGCTGTTTTTT
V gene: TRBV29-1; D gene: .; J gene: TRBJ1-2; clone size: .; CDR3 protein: CSFGGGDYTF; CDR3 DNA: TGCAGTTTTGGAGGGGGAGACTACACCTTC
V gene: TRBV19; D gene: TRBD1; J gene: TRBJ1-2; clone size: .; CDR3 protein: CASSIGDRGFGYTF; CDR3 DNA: TGTGCCAGTAGTATAGGGGACAGGGGGTTTGGCTACACCTTC
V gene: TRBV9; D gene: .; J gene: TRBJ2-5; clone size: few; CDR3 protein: CASSASGPETQYF; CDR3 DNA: TGTGCCAGCAGCGCCTCGGGTCCCGAGACCCAGTACTTC
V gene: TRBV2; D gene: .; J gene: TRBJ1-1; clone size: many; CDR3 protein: CASTKGMNTEAFF; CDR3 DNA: TGTGCCAGCACCAAGGGCATGAACACTGAAGCTTTCTTT
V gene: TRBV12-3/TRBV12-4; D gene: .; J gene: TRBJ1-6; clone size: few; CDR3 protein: CASTPISGSNSPLHF; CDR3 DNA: TGTGCCAGCACCCCGATATCTGGGTCCAATTCACCCCTCCACTTT
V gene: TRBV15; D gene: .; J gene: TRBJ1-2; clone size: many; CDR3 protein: CATSRDQPTYGYTF; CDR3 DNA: TGTGCCACCAGCAGAGATCAACCGACGTATGGCTACACCTTC
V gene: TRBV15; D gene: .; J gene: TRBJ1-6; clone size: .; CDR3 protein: CATSRVGRGEALHF; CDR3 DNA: TGTGCCACCAGCAGAGTGGGGCGGGGCGAGGCCCTCCACTTT
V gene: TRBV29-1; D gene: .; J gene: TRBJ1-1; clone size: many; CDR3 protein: CSVEDSGGETEAFF; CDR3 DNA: TGCAGCGTTGAAGATAGTGGAGGGGAAACTGAAGCTTTCTTT
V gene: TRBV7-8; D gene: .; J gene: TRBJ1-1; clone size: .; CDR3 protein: CASSLDYRNTEAFF; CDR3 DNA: TGTGCCAGCAGCTTAGATTATAGGAACACTGAAGCTTTCTTT
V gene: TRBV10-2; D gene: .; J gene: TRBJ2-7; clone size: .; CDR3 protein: CASSECRQYF; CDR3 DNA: TGCGCCAGCAGTGAATGTCGGCAGTACTTC
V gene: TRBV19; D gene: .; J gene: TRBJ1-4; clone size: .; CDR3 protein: CASRSGNEKLFF; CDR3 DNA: TGTGCCAGTAGATCGGGGAATGAAAAACTGTTTTTT
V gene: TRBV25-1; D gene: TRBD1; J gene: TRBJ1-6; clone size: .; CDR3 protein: CASNRDREATGSPLHF; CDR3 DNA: TGTGCCAGCAACCGGGACAGGGAGGCGACGGGTTCACCCCTCCACTTT
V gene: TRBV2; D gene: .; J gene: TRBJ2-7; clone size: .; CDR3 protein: CASPRGRHYEQYF; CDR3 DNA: TGTGCCAGCCCCCGGGGGAGGCACTACGAGCAGTACTTC
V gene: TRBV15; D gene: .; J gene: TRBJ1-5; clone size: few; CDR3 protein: CATSLADETQHF; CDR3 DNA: TGTGCCACCAGCCTAGCAGATGAGACCCAGCATTTT
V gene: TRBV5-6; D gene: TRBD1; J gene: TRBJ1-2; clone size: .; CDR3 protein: CASRGRQGDYGYTF; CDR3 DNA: TGTGCCAGCAGGGGAAGACAGGGGGACTATGGCTACACCTTC
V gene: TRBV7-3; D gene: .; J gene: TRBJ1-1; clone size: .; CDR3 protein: CASSLQVLNTEAFF; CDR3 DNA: TGTGCCAGCAGCTTACAGGTGCTGAACACTGAAGCTTTCTTT
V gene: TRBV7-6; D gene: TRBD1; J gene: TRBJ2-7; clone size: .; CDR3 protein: CASSSRDRGPHEQYF; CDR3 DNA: TGTGCCAGCAGCAGCCGGGACAGGGGCCCCCACGAGCAGTACTTC
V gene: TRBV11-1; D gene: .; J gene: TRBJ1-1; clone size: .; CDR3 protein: CASSLLSGVTEAFF; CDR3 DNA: TGTGCCAGCAGCTTACTCTCAGGGGTCACTGAAGCTTTCTTT
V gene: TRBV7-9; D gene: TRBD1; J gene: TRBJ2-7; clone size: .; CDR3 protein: CASSLADRAYEQYF; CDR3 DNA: TGTGCCAGCAGCTTAGCGGACAGGGCCTACGAGCAGTACTTC
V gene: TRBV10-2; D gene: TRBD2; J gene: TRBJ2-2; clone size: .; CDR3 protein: CASTRTSGSGTGELFF; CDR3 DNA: TGTGCCAGCACTCGGACTAGCGGGAGTGGAACCGGGGAGCTGTTTTTT
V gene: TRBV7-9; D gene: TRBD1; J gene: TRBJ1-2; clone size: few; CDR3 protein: CASSSGTGLTGGYTF; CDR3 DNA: TGTGCCAGCAGCTCCGGGACAGGGTTGACGGGGGGCTACACCTTC